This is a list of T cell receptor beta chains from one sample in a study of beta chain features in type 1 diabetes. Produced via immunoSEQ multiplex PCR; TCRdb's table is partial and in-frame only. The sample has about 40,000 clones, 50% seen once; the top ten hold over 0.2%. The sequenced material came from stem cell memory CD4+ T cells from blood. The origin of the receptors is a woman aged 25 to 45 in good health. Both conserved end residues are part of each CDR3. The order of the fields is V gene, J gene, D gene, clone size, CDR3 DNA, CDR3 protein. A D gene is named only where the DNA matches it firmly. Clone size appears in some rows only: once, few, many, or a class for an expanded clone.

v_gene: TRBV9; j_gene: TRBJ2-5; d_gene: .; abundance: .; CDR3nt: TGTGCCAGCAGCGACGAGCGGAAAGAGACCCAGTACTTC; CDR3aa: CASSDERKETQYF
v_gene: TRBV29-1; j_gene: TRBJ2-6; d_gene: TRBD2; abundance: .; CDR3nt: TGCAGCGTTGGCGGGGGGCAGGCTGACTCTGGGGCCAACGTCCTGACTTTC; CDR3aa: CSVGGGQADSGANVLTF
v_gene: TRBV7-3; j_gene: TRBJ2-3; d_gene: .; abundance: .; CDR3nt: TGTGCCAGCAGCTCTCTCCCCACAGATACGCAGTATTTT; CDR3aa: CASSSLPTDTQYF
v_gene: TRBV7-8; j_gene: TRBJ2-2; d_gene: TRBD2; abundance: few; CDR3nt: TGTGCCAGCTCCCCCGTCAGCGGGGAGAACACCGGGGAGCTGTTTTTT; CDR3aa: CASSPVSGENTGELFF
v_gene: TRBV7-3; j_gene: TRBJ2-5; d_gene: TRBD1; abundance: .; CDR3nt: TGTGCCAGCAGCCCCAACAGGGGGGAGACCCAGTACTTC; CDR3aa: CASSPNRGETQYF
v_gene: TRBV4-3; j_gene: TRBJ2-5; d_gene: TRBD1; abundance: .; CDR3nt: TGCGCCAGCAGCCAAGTAATGGGACAGGGGAATTTTGGAGAGACCCAGTACTTC; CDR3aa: CASSQVMGQGNFGETQYF
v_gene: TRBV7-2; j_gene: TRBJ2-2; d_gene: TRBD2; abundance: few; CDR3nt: TGTGCCAGCAGCTTGCTACAGCGGGAGGACACCGGGGAGCTGTTTTTT; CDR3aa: CASSLLQREDTGELFF
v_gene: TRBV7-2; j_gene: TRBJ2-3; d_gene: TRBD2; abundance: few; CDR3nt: TGTGCCAGCAGCTTCGCGTGGCTAGCGGGAGGGGCAGATACGCAGTATTTT; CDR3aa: CASSFAWLAGGADTQYF
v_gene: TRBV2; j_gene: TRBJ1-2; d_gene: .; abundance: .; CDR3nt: TGTGCCAGCAGGGAAACCACAGGAACCTATGGCTACACCTTC; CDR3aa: CASRETTGTYGYTF
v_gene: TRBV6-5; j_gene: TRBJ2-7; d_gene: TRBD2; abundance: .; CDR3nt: TGTGCCAGCAGTCTGACTAGCGGGAGTAGTGAGCAGTACTTC; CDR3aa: CASSLTSGSSEQYF
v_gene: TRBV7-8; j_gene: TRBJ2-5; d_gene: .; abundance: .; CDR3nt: TGTGCCAGCAGCTTAGTGCCGGAGCAAGAGACCCAGTACTTC; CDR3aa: CASSLVPEQETQYF
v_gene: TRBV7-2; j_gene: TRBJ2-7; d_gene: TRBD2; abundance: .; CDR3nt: TGTGCCAGCAGCTCGGGCGGGGGTTGGTACGAGCAGTACTTC; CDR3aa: CASSSGGGWYEQYF
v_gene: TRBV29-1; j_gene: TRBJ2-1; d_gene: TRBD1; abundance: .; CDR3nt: TGCAGCGTCCGGGACAGGGTTTTGGGTGAGCAGTTCTTC; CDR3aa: CSVRDRVLGEQFF
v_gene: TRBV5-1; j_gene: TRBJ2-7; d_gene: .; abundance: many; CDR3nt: TGCGCCAGCAGCTTGGGACAGAGCTACGAGCAGTACTTC; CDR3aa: CASSLGQSYEQYF
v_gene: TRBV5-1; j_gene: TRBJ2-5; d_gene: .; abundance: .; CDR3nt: TGCGCCAGCAGCCCAGGGACTTCAGGAGAGACCCAGTACTTC; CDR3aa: CASSPGTSGETQYF
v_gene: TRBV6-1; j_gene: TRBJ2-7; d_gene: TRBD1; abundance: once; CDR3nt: TGTGCCAGCTGTGTTGTCCCGGGACAGGGGGCGGAGGGCGAGCAGTACTTC; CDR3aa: CASCVVPGQGAEGEQYF
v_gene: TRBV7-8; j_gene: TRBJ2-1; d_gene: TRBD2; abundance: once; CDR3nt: TGTGCCAGCAGCTTCGTAGCGGGGGTCAATGAGCAGTTCTTC; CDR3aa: CASSFVAGVNEQFF
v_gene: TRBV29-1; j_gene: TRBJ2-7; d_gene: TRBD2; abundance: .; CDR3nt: TGCAGCGCCCTGGGGGATAGCGGGGGATCCCCCTACGAGCAGTACTTC; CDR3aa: CSALGDSGGSPYEQYF
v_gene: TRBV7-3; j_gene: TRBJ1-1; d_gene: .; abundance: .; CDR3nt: TGTGCCAGCAGCGGGAAACCCCTGGGACAAAAGAACACTGAAGCTTTCTTT; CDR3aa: CASSGKPLGQKNTEAFF
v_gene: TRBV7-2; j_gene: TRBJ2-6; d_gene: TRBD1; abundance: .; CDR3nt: TGTGCCAGCAGCTCTACAGGGGATCCTGGGGCCAACGTCCTGACTTTC; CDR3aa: CASSSTGDPGANVLTF
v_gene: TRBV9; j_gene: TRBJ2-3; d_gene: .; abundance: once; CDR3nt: TGTGCCAGCAGCCCACTGCCAGATACGCAGTATTTT; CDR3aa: CASSPLPDTQYF
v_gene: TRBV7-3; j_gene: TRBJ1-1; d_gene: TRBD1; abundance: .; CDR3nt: TGTGCCAGCAGCTTTACAGGGGCGAGCACTGAAGCTTTCTTT; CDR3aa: CASSFTGASTEAFF
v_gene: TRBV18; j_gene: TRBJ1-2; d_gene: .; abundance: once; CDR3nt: TGTGCCAGCTCACCAGGCCTTAACTATGGCTACACCTTC; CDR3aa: CASSPGLNYGYTF
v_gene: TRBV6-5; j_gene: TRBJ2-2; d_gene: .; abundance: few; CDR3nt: TGTGCCAGCAGCCCCGGGGGTTACACCGGGGAGCTGTTTTTT; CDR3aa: CASSPGGYTGELFF
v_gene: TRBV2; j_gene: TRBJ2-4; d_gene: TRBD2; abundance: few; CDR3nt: TGTGCCAGCAGGGAGGCTGTAGCGGGAGGTGTAGCCAAAAACATTCAGTACTTC; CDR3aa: CASREAVAGGVAKNIQYF
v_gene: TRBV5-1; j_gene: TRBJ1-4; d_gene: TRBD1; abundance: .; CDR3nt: TGCGCCAGCAGCCAGGGGGCAGAAGGTGAAAAACTGTTTTTT; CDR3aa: CASSQGAEGEKLFF
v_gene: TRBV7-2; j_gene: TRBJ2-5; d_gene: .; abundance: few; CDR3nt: TGTGCCAGCAGCTTAGCAGCCCAAGAGACCCAGTACTTC; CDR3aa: CASSLAAQETQYF
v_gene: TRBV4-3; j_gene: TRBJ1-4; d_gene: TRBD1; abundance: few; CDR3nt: TGCGCCAGCAGCCAAGGGCGGACAGGAGAGGAAAAACTGTTTTTT; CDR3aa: CASSQGRTGEEKLFF
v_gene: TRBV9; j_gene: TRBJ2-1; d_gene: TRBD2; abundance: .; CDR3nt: TGTGCCAGCAGCGAGGGCTCACTAGCGGGAGGGTTGAATGAGCAGTTCTTC; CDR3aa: CASSEGSLAGGLNEQFF
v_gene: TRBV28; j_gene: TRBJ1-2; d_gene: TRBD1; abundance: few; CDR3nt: TGTGCCAGCACAATCTCCGGACAGGGAAGTATTACTGGCTATGGCTACACCTTC; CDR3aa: CASTISGQGSITGYGYTF
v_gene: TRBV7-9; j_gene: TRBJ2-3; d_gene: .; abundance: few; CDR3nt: TGTGCCAGCAGCTTACCTATCGATACGCAGTATTTT; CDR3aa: CASSLPIDTQYF
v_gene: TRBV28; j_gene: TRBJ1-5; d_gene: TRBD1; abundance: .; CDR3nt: TGTGCCAGCAGTTCGACAGGGGGCTGGAGCAATCAGCCCCAGCATTTT; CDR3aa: CASSSTGGWSNQPQHF
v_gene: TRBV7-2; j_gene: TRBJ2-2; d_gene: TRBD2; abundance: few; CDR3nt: TGTGCCAGCAGCTTACAGGCTAGCGGGAACACCGGGGAGCTGTTTTTT; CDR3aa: CASSLQASGNTGELFF
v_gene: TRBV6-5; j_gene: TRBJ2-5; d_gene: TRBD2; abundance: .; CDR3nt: TGTGCCAGCAGTTACCCGACTAGCGAAACGTCGTACTTC; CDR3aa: CASSYPTSETSYF
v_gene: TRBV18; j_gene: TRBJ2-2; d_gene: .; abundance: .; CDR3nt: TGTGCCAGCTCACCACCAGGACGGGAAGGGACCGGGGAGCTGTTTTTT; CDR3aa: CASSPPGREGTGELFF
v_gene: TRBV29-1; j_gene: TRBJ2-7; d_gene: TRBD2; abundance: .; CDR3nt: TGCAGCGTCGTAAGACTAGCGGGGTCCTACGAGCAGTACTTC; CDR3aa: CSVVRLAGSYEQYF
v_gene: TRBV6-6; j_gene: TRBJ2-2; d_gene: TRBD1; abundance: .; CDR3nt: TGTGCCAGCCGACAGGACAGGTACACCGGGGAGCTGTTTTTT; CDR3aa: CASRQDRYTGELFF
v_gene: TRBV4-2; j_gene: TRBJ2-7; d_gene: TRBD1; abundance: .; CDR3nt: TGTGCCAGCAGCCAGGGGGGGGGACAGGGCTACGAGCAGTACTTC; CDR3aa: CASSQGGGQGYEQYF
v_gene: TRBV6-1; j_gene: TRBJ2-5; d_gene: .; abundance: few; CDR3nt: TGTGCCAGCAGTTCGGGGGAGACCCAGTACTTC; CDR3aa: CASSSGETQYF
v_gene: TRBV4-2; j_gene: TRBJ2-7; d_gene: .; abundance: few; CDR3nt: TGTGCCAGCAGCCAGGGGGCTAGCGGCTACGAGCAGTACTTC; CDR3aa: CASSQGASGYEQYF
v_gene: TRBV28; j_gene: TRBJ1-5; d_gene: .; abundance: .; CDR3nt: TGTGCCAGCAGTTTATATCGGGGGTTTCAGCCCCAGCATTTT; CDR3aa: CASSLYRGFQPQHF
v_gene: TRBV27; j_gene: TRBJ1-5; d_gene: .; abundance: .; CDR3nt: TGTGCCAGCAGTCCCATGGGGGCTTTGTCCAATCAGCCCCAGCATTTT; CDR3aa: CASSPMGALSNQPQHF
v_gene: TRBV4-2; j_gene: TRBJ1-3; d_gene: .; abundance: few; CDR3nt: TGTGCCAGCAGCCAAGAGGCGACATCGGACTTTGACACCATATATTTT; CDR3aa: CASSQEATSDFDTIYF
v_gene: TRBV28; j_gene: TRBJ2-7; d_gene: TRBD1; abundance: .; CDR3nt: TGTGCCAGCAGGCAGGGGGTTCCCACCTACGAGCAGTACTTC; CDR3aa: CASRQGVPTYEQYF
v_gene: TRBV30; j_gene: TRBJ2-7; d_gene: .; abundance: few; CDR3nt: TGTGCCTGGAGCCCCACCAGCGTACGCTACGAGCAGTACTTC; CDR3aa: CAWSPTSVRYEQYF
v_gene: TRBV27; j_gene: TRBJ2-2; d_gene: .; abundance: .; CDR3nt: TGTGCCAGGAGTTCTACCGGGGAGCTGTTTTTT; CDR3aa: CARSSTGELFF
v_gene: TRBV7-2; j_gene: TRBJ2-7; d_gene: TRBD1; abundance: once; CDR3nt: TGTGCCAGCAGCTTTAAACCGGGACAGGTCTACGAGCAGTACTTC; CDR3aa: CASSFKPGQVYEQYF
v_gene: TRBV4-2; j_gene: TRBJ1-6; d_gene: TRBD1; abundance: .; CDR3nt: TGTGCCAGCAGCCAAGATACTAGGGGACAGGACAGCTCCTATAATTCACCCCTCCACTTT; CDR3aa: CASSQDTRGQDSSYNSPLHF
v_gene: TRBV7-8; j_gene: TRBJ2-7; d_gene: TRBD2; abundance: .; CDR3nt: TGTGCCAGCAGCTTAATGGCGCCTAGCGGCACCTACGAGCAGTACTTC; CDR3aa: CASSLMAPSGTYEQYF
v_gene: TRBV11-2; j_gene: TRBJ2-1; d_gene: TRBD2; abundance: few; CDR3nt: TGTGCCAGCAGCGACCAAACTAGCGGGAGTTCCAATGAGCAGTTCTTC; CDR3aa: CASSDQTSGSSNEQFF
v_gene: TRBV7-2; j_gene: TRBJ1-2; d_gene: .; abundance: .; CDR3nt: TGTGCCAGCAGCTTAGTGGAGGGTAACTATGGCTACACCTTC; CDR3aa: CASSLVEGNYGYTF
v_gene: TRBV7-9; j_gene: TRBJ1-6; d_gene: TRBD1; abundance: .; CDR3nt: TGTGCCAGCAGCTTTAGGGGGCGCGAGTTTTCACCCCTCCACTTT; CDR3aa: CASSFRGREFSPLHF
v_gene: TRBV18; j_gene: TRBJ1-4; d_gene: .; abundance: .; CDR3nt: TGTGCCAGCTCACGCGGACAGACCCTTAATGAAAAACTGTTTTTT; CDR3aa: CASSRGQTLNEKLFF
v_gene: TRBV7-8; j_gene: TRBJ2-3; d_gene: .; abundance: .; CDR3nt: TGTGCCAGCAGCTTAGTCCCCTCTAAGCAGTATTTT; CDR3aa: CASSLVPSKQYF
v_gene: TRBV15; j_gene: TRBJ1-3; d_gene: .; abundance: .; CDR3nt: TGTGCCACCAGCGGAGGACACTCTGGAAACACCATATATTTT; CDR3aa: CATSGGHSGNTIYF